This TCR beta chain was sequenced in a study of graft-versus-host responses after intestinal transplantation. In the study overall: The study gave all recipients anti-thymocyte globulin induction, then tacrolimus and steroids for roughly 3 years.

As concerns this clone: What it binds is unknown.

Some clones are missing from TCRdb's copy, which holds only in-frame ones; the method was immunoSEQ multiplex PCR. Among about 71,000 clones listed, over 85% were seen once. The CDR3 spans 12 residues. Germline loops: CDR1 MNHEY, CDR2 SMNVEV (reference sequence). V lost 2 bases to trimming and J lost 6 bases, with 5 bases between them. The V call is TRBV27, the J call TRBJ2-1; no reliable D call. The source of this sequence is a human donor who received an intestinal transplant. Sequenced here: unstimulated CD8+ T cells sorted from spleen or lymph node cells, sampled before intestinal transplant. Here the CDR3 reads CASSLDLNEQFF. The DNA of the CDR3 is TGTGCCAGCAGTTTAGATCTCAATGAGCAGTTCTTC.